A selection of T cell receptor beta chains follows, all from one sample in a study of a mutant IDH1 vaccine in newly diagnosed glioma. The antigens of these receptors remain unknown. Clones were sequenced by immunoSEQ multiplex PCR, and TCRdb holds only the in-frame ones, with some missing. The sample has tens of thousands of clones; around 74% are singletons. The starting material was PBMCs, obtained from a glioma patient whose treatment included an IDH1 peptide vaccine. These receptors were taken from a man over 45 with glioma. CDR3s include the opening cysteine and the closing phenylalanine or tryptophan.

J gene: TRBJ1-2; V gene: TRBV7-3; CDR3 length: 13; CDR3 protein: CASSLGQGYGYTF
J gene: TRBJ2-5; V gene: TRBV9; CDR3 length: 15; CDR3 protein: CASSVDRGGGETQYF
J gene: TRBJ2-2; V gene: TRBV10-1; CDR3 length: 16; CDR3 protein: CASSEGGSGGTGELFF
J gene: TRBJ1-6; V gene: TRBV19; CDR3 length: 13; CDR3 protein: CASKGQGVSPLHF
J gene: TRBJ2-5; V gene: TRBV2; CDR3 length: 14; CDR3 protein: CASSGRQGGETQYF
J gene: TRBJ2-7; V gene: TRBV5-1; CDR3 length: 15; CDR3 protein: CASRFLQERSYEQYF
J gene: TRBJ1-1; V gene: TRBV30; CDR3 length: 12; CDR3 protein: CAWRGMNTEAFF
J gene: TRBJ2-7; V gene: TRBV2; CDR3 length: 11; CDR3 protein: CASSPQGKQYF
J gene: TRBJ1-1; V gene: TRBV27; CDR3 length: 13; CDR3 protein: CASSPGGGPEAFF
J gene: TRBJ2-3; V gene: TRBV25-1; CDR3 length: 17; CDR3 protein: CASSDSSRDREVDTQYF
J gene: TRBJ2-2; V gene: TRBV10-3; CDR3 length: 17; CDR3 protein: CAISNPTGGIPTGELFF
J gene: TRBJ2-1; V gene: TRBV2; CDR3 length: 11; CDR3 protein: CASKTVNEQFF
J gene: TRBJ2-2; V gene: TRBV7-8; CDR3 length: 13; CDR3 protein: CASSREGAGELFF
J gene: TRBJ1-2; V gene: TRBV5-1; CDR3 length: 15; CDR3 protein: CASSTTGSSNYGYTF
J gene: TRBJ1-5; V gene: TRBV7-2; CDR3 length: 16; CDR3 protein: CASSRGGGDSEQPQHF
J gene: TRBJ2-5; V gene: TRBV4-2; CDR3 length: 15; CDR3 protein: CASTKGGGPQETQYF
J gene: TRBJ1-1; V gene: TRBV6-5; CDR3 length: 13; CDR3 protein: CASSPQGQFEAFF
J gene: TRBJ2-5; V gene: TRBV5-1; CDR3 length: 14; CDR3 protein: CASSLDRGGETQYF
J gene: TRBJ1-1; V gene: TRBV7-8; CDR3 length: 14; CDR3 protein: CASSLVPDRLEAFF
J gene: TRBJ2-7; V gene: TRBV5-4; CDR3 length: 13; CDR3 protein: CASSPGVGDEQYF
J gene: TRBJ1-5; V gene: TRBV6-1; CDR3 length: 17; CDR3 protein: CASSEARGGGVNQPQHF
J gene: TRBJ1-1; V gene: TRBV6-5; CDR3 length: 15; CDR3 protein: CASSSIRDRATEAFF
J gene: TRBJ1-1; V gene: TRBV19; CDR3 length: 14; CDR3 protein: CASSIGQMNTEAFF
J gene: TRBJ2-1; V gene: TRBV7-9; CDR3 length: 13; CDR3 protein: CASSSDRYNEQFF
J gene: TRBJ2-1; V gene: TRBV7-2; CDR3 length: 13; CDR3 protein: CASSPGPKDEQFF
J gene: TRBJ1-5; V gene: TRBV2; CDR3 length: 13; CDR3 protein: CASTTGVNQPQHF
J gene: TRBJ2-7; V gene: TRBV18; CDR3 length: 14; CDR3 protein: CASSPTGSHYEQYF
J gene: TRBJ2-7; V gene: TRBV14; CDR3 length: 14; CDR3 protein: CASSWGRRSYEQYF
J gene: TRBJ1-1; V gene: TRBV7-9; CDR3 length: 13; CDR3 protein: CASSLGADSEAFF
J gene: TRBJ2-1; V gene: TRBV6-5; CDR3 length: 15; CDR3 protein: CASSYKVGGYNEQFF
J gene: TRBJ2-7; V gene: TRBV9; CDR3 length: 14; CDR3 protein: CASSVGRFSYEQYF
J gene: TRBJ1-2; V gene: TRBV29-1; CDR3 length: 12; CDR3 protein: CSALTGSYGYTF
J gene: TRBJ1-2; V gene: TRBV9; CDR3 length: 14; CDR3 protein: CASSGGGQFYGYTF
J gene: TRBJ1-5; V gene: TRBV6-1; CDR3 length: 14; CDR3 protein: CATWAGMGNQPQHF
J gene: TRBJ1-1; V gene: TRBV6-1; CDR3 length: 15; CDR3 protein: CASSGFLGGSTEAFF
J gene: TRBJ1-2; V gene: TRBV7-9; CDR3 length: 11; CDR3 protein: CASGTEGGYTF
J gene: TRBJ1-1; V gene: TRBV6-1; CDR3 length: 12; CDR3 protein: CASRLGFTEAFF
J gene: TRBJ1-2; V gene: TRBV7-2; CDR3 length: 14; CDR3 protein: CASSPRGDNYGYTF
J gene: TRBJ2-5; V gene: TRBV5-4; CDR3 length: 15; CDR3 protein: CASSLTMAAKETQYF
J gene: TRBJ1-4; V gene: TRBV5-1; CDR3 length: 16; CDR3 protein: CASSQGQSATNEKLFF
J gene: TRBJ1-5; V gene: TRBV27; CDR3 length: 14; CDR3 protein: CASSSPNSGQPQHF
J gene: TRBJ2-5; V gene: TRBV5-6; CDR3 length: 14; CDR3 protein: CASSPAGGEGTQYF
J gene: TRBJ1-2; V gene: TRBV13; CDR3 length: 14; CDR3 protein: CASREMGRLYGYTF
J gene: TRBJ2-5; V gene: TRBV20-1; CDR3 length: 10; CDR3 protein: CSARGETQYF
J gene: TRBJ1-5; V gene: TRBV10-2; CDR3 length: 13; CDR3 protein: CASSEQGGQPQHF
J gene: TRBJ2-7; V gene: TRBV9; CDR3 length: 15; CDR3 protein: CASSVGRELMNEQYF